This T cell receptor (beta chain) emerged from a study of blood T cell repertoires in COVID-19. For the study at large: Specimens from acute and convalescent COVID-19 originated in the United States, Italy and Spain.

Germline V CDR1 and CDR2: SGHRS, YFSETQ. V was shortened by 0 bases and J by 4 bases, with 12 bases between the two germline ends. This CDR3 contains 15 residues. Measured with immunoSEQ multiplex PCR; TCRdb has only the in-frame clones, and not every one. The repertoire has fewer than 250,000 clones, about 88% of them found once; the top ten carry about 6.8%. The chain is built from TRBV5-1 and TRBJ2-3; TRBD1 might be the D (6 bases). The sequenced sample was peripheral blood. The source is a woman aged 40 to 49 who had recovered from COVID-19. The CDR3 region has the DNA TGCGCCAGCAGCTTGGAGATATCAGGGGCAGATACGCAGTATTTT. Residues: CASSLEISGADTQYF.